Shown below are 2 T cell receptor beta chains from a single sample sequenced in a study of T-cell memory formation after mild COVID-19. One entry per CDR3 protein results from TCRdb running MiXCR on the 5' RACE reads. This table holds about 140,000 distinct CDR3 sequences, 6% to 7% found once. Input material: PBMCs or a T cell subset sorted from them (not recorded which). The receptors were sampled from an adult woman who had mild COVID-19 (a few samples of this study predate the infection). Cell type and time point are not known.

This clonotype was seen a few times. This sequence joins TRBV7-6 and TRBJ2-7; TRBD2 aligns across 7 bases. The germline V gene encodes CDR1 SGHVS and CDR2 FNYEAQ. The V segment lost 2 bases and the J segment 2 bases; nucleotides outside the gene matches: 6. There are 15 residues in the CDR3. The CDR3 nucleotides are TGTGCCAGCAGCTTACGTCTAGCGGCCCCCTACGAGCAGTACTTC. Translated: CASSLRLAAPYEQYF. Looking up the rest from reference TRBV7-6 and TRBJ2-7 gives the full variable domain: GAGVSQSPRYKVTKRGQDVALRCDPISGHVSLYWYRQALGQGPEFLTYFNYEAQQDKSGLPNDRFSAERPEGSISTLTIQRTEQRDSAMYRCASSLRLAAPYEQYFGPGTRLTVT.

CDR3 protein: CASSRTGGWETQYF. CDR3 in DNA: TGCGCCAGCAGCCGGACAGGGGGTTGGGAGACCCAGTACTTC. The rearrangement joins TRBV5-1 to TRBJ2-5, with 10 bases aligning to TRBD1. The CDR3 consists of 14 residues. CDR1 is SGHRS, CDR2 YFSETQ, per germline. Trimming took 4 bases from V and 5 from J; bases not matched to a gene: 5. The full variable domain, with the rest looked up from reference TRBV5-1 and TRBJ2-5, is KAGVTQTPRYLIKTRGQQVTLSCSPISGHRSVSWYQQTPGQGLQFLFEYFSETQRNKGNFPGRFSGRQFSNSRSEMNVSTLELGDSALYLCASSRTGGWETQYFGPGTRLLVL.